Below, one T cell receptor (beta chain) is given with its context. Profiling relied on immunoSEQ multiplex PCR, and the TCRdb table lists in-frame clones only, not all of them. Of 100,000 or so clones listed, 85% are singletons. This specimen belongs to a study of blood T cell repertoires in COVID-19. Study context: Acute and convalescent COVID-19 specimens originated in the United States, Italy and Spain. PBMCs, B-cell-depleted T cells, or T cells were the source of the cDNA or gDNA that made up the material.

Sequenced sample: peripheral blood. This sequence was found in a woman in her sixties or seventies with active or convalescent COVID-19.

CDR3 bases: TGTGCTTTCCCCCGGGGGAGCGCCGGGGAGCTGTTTTTT. It yields the protein CAFPRGSAGELFF. The V and J genes are TRBV30 and TRBJ2-2, with D tentatively TRBD2 (6 bases). This CDR3 is built from 13 residues. The germline V gene has CDR1 GTSNPN and CDR2 SVGIG (reference sequence).